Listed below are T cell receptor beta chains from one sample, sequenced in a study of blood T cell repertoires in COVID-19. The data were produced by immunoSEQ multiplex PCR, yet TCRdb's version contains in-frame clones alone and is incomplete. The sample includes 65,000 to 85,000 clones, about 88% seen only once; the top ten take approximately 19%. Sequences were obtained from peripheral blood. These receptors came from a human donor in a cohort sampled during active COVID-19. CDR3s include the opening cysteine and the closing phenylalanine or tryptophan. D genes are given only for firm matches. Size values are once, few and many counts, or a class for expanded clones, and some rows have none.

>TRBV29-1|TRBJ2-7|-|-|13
CSVEVDSNYEQYF
TGCAGCGTTGAAGTTGACAGTAACTACGAGCAGTACTTC
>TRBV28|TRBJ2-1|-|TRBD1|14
CASTDREPYNEQFF
TGTGCCAGCACCGACAGGGAACCCTACAATGAGCAGTTCTTC
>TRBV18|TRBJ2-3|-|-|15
CASSLIGGPTDTQYF
TGTGCCAGCTCACTGATCGGGGGGCCCACAGATACGCAGTATTTT
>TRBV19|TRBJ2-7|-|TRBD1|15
CASRRGQQNSYEQYF
TGTGCCAGTAGACGGGGACAGCAAAACTCCTACGAGCAGTACTTC
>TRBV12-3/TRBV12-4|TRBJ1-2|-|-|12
CASSPIGGGYTF
TGTGCCAGCAGCCCTATCGGGGGTGGCTACACCTTC
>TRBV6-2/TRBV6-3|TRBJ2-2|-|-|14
CASSSLERSGELFF
TGTGCCAGCAGCAGTTTAGAGAGGTCCGGGGAGCTGTTTTTT
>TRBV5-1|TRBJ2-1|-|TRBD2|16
CASSANAGGNYNEQFF
TGCGCCAGCAGCGCGAATGCGGGAGGAAACTACAATGAGCAGTTCTTC
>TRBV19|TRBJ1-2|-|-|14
CASDPTGTNYGYTF
TGTGCCAGTGACCCGACCGGGACAAACTATGGCTACACCTTC
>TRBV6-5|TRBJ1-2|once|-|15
CASSSQGRINYGYTF
TGTGCCAGCAGTAGCCAGGGCAGGATTAACTATGGCTACACCTTC
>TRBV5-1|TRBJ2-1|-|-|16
CASSLTTRSSYNEQFF
TGCGCCAGCAGCTTAACCACTAGGAGCTCCTACAATGAGCAGTTCTTC
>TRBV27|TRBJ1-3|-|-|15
CASSLGRQGGNTIYF
TGTGCCAGCAGTTTAGGGCGGCAGGGCGGAAACACCATATATTTT
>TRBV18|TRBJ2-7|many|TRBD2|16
CASSERKREINYEQYF
TGTGCCAGCTCGGAACGTAAGCGGGAGATAAACTACGAGCAGTACTTC
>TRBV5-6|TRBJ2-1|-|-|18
CASSYDRDGTRSYNEQFF
TGTGCCAGCAGCTATGACAGAGACGGGACACGGTCCTACAATGAGCAGTTCTTC
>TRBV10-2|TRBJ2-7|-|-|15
CASSEGRVHSYEQYF
TGCGCCAGCAGTGAGGGGCGGGTACACTCCTACGAGCAGTACTTC
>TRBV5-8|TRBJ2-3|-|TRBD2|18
CASSLFQRGGRGTDTQYF
TGTGCCAGCAGCTTGTTCCAGCGGGGGGGCCGCGGCACAGATACGCAGTATTTT